Below, 15 T cell receptor beta chains from the same sample are listed, as sequenced in a study of T cell responses to AZD1222 COVID-19 vaccine. The repertoire was sequenced with immunoSEQ multiplex PCR; TCRdb's copy has only in-frame clones and lacks some. The sample includes about 110,000 clones, roughly 90% of them seen just once. The sample in question was peripheral blood, obtained on day 0 of AZD1222 vaccination. The receptors derive from an adult in good health.

The chain uses TRBV27 and TRBJ2-2; 7 nucleotides match TRBD1. V was clipped by 6 bases and J by 5 bases; unmatched bases: 6. The length of the CDR3 is 14 residues. Germline loops: CDR1 MNHEY, CDR2 SMNVEV (reference sequence). The CDR3 spells CASRRQGGTGELFF. DNA of the CDR3: TGTGCCAGCAGACGACAGGGTGGGACCGGGGAGCTGTTTTTT.

The chain employs TRBV6-5 and TRBJ2-1, with 11 bases fitting TRBD2. The germline V gene has CDR1 MNHEY and CDR2 SVGAGI. Trimming cost V 2 bases and J 8 bases; bases outside gene matches: 5. This CDR3 is 15 amino acids long. The CDR3 DNA follows: TGTGCCAGCAGTTACACACTAGCGGGAGCCTATGAGCAGTTCTTC. Translating it yields CASSYTLAGAYEQFF.

The chain couples TRBV7-9 to TRBJ1-1; the match to TRBD1 covers 7 bases. Trimming at V came to 1 base and at J to 0 bases, leaving 2 bases not matched to a gene. CDR1 SEHNR and CDR2 FQNEAQ come from the germline V gene (reference sequence). The CDR3 is 15 residues long. This CDR3 is CASSLGQGMNTEAFF. CDR3 coding DNA: TGTGCCAGCAGCTTAGGACAGGGAATGAACACTGAAGCTTTCTTT.

The J gene is TRBJ2-3, the V gene TRBV28, with 9 bases that match TRBD2. The V gene end was trimmed by 2 bases and the J gene end by 4 bases; junction bases not matched to a gene: 7. Germline CDR1 and CDR2: MDHEN and SYDVKM. CDR3 length: 16 amino acids. The CDR3 sequence is CASSLPAGGRADTQYF. CDR3 DNA sequence: TGTGCCAGCAGTTTACCGGCGGGAGGGCGAGCAGATACGCAGTATTTT.

This chain joins TRBV4-2 and TRBJ2-7; perhaps TRBD2 as D (5 bases). This CDR3 region has 15 residues. Germline V lookup: CDR1 LGHNA, CDR2 YNFKEQ. Between the trimmed V and J ends, which lost 1 base and 2 bases, there was a span of 12 bases. The CDR3 loop reads CASSQVTGLTYEQYF. In nucleotides, the CDR3 is TGTGCCAGCAGCCAAGTTACGGGATTAACCTACGAGCAGTACTTC.

The V call is TRBV7-3, the J call TRBJ2-3, with a tentative D call TRBD1 (5 bases). The V gene's germline CDR1 is SGHTA and CDR2 FQGTGA. This CDR3 spans 14 amino acids. V was clipped by 5 bases and J by 3 bases, with 12 bases between them. The CDR3 protein is CASSHDSFTDTQYF. CDR3 coding DNA: TGTGCCAGCAGCCACGACAGTTTTACAGATACGCAGTATTTT.

The chain uses TRBV12-5 and TRBJ2-3, with a possible D match to TRBD1 (5 bases). This CDR3 is built from 13 residues. CDR1 LGHNT and CDR2 FRNRAP come from the germline V gene. Trimming stripped 5 bases from V and 1 base from J, with 7 bases between. DNA of the CDR3: TGTGCTAGTGGTCTCAGGGGCACAGATACGCAGTATTTT. This encodes CASGLRGTDTQYF.

CDR3 DNA: TGTGCCAGCAGGCTGGGGACAGGGGTTGACGGGGAGCTGTTTTTT. Translation: CASRLGTGVDGELFF. This rearrangement joins TRBV6-5 to TRBJ2-2, with 10 bases matching TRBD1. The CDR3 extends over 15 amino acids. V was clipped by 6 bases and J by 7 bases; unmatched bases: 8. CDR1 is MNHEY, CDR2 SVGAGI, per germline.

The chain joins TRBV28 to TRBJ2-1, with 11 bases matching TRBD2. Looked up from germline, CDR1 is MDHEN and CDR2 is SYDVKM. V shed 5 bases and J 9 bases; nucleotides not matched to a gene: 3. The CDR3 runs to 13 residues. In nucleotides, the CDR3 is TGTGCCAGCAGTCATGGACTAGCGGGTGAGCAGTTCTTC. The encoded protein is CASSHGLAGEQFF.

V is TRBV7-6 and J is TRBJ2-3; 7 bases line up with TRBD1. V shed 1 base, J shed 2 bases, and the junction held 6 bases outside the gene matches. The CDR3 spans 16 residues. Per germline, CDR1 SGHVS and CDR2 FNYEAQ. The CDR3 nucleotides are TGTGCCAGCAGCTTAGGGGTAGGACAGGTCACAGATACGCAGTATTTT. Encoded protein: CASSLGVGQVTDTQYF.

The chain joins TRBV7-2 to TRBJ1-2; maybe TRBD1 (6 bases). V lost 6 bases and J lost 3, with 8 bases in between. Germline assignment: CDR1 SGHTA and CDR2 FQGNSA. The CDR3 spans 12 residues. The CDR3 DNA reads TGTGCCAGCAGGCCAGGGGACTATGGCTACACCTTC. Translation gives CASRPGDYGYTF.

This chain links TRBV5-1 with TRBJ2-3, with D unresolved. Germline V lookup: CDR1 SGHRS, CDR2 YFSETQ. CDR3 length: 12 residues. V dropped 4 bases and J dropped 2 bases, with 5 bases sitting between them. CDR3 in amino acids: CASSQTTDTQYF. The CDR3 coding sequence is TGCGCCAGCAGCCAAACCACAGATACGCAGTATTTT.

V gene TRBV7-9 combines with J gene TRBJ1-4; 7 bases are shared with TRBD1. Germline V gene lookup returns CDR1 SEHNR and CDR2 FQNEAQ (reference sequence). The CDR3 runs to 15 residues. V was pared by 5 bases and J by 1 base, with 4 bases of the junction left unmatched. The CDR3 nucleotides are TGTGCCAGCAGCACCCGACAGGGAACTAATGAAAAACTGTTTTTT. This gives the protein CASSTRQGTNEKLFF. Together with reference TRBV7-9 and TRBJ1-4, the CDR3 gives the full variable domain: DTGVSQNPRHKITKRGQNVTFRCDPISEHNRLYWYRQTLGQGPEFLTYFQNEAQLEKSRLLSDRFSAERPKGSFSTLEIQRTEQGDSAMYLCASSTRQGTNEKLFFGSGTQLSVL.

V and J are TRBV2 and TRBJ1-2; D is perhaps TRBD1 (5 bases). Trimming took off 2 bases at V and 4 bases at J, with 8 bases between the two ends. This CDR3 spans 13 amino acids. Per the germline V gene, CDR1 is SNHLY and CDR2 is FYNNEI. For the CDR3, the DNA is TGTGCCAGCAGTGAATTCGGGACCTATGGCTACACCTTC. It codes for CASSEFGTYGYTF.

The rearrangement links TRBV5-5 to TRBJ2-5; 7 bases fit TRBD2. The CDR3 totals 16 residues. Germline V gene data show CDR1 as SGHKS and CDR2 as YYEKEE (reference sequence). Unmatched junction bases numbered 14, after V lost 4 bases and J lost 5 bases. CDR3 protein: CASSDERGLGSETQYF. The CDR3 DNA is TGTGCCAGCAGCGACGAGCGGGGACTGGGAAGCGAGACCCAGTACTTC.